This entry lists 16 T cell receptor beta chains sequenced from one sample in a study of T cell responses to AZD1222 COVID-19 vaccine. Clones were read by immunoSEQ multiplex PCR, and TCRdb kept only the in-frame ones, dropping some. This sample yields 80,000 or so clones, of which roughly nine tenths are seen a single time; more than 2.5% belongs to the top ten. Sequences were derived from peripheral blood, sampled 28 days after the second AZD1222 dose. The receptors come from an adult who received the AZD1222 COVID-19 vaccine.

This clone has more than one count but fewer than ten. The gene calls are TRBV30 and TRBJ1-4; 8 positions match TRBD1. The germline gives CDR1 GTSNPN, CDR2 SVGIG (reference sequence). The J segment lost 7 bases and the V segment lost 6 bases, leaving 4 bases of the junction unmatched. The length of the CDR3 is 12 residues. For the CDR3, the DNA is TGTGCCTGCTCTGACAGGGGTGAAAAACTGTTTTTT. Its protein product is CACSDRGEKLFF.

This chain uses TRBV5-1 with TRBJ2-1; D ambiguous. V was clipped by 3 bases and J by 0 bases, with 13 bases between them. CDR3 length equals 16 residues. The germline gives CDR1 SGHRS, CDR2 YFSETQ. CDR3 amino acids: CASSSNYPSSYNEQFF. CDR3 nucleotides: TGCGCCAGCAGCTCAAACTACCCAAGCTCCTACAATGAGCAGTTCTTC.

The genes are TRBV18 and TRBJ1-2; D might be TRBD1 (5 bases). CDR1 KGHSH and CDR2 LQKENI come from the germline V gene. The CDR3 covers 14 residues. Trimming took 3 bases from V and 6 from J, leaving 14 bases between them. CDR3 DNA sequence: TGTGCCAGCTCACCGGGAGAGGGGCAGGATGGCTACACCTTC. Translation gives CASSPGEGQDGYTF.

The DNA for the CDR3 is TGTGCCTGGAGTAACGGCGGTTCCCGTGGTGGGGTGCAGTTCTTC. It translates to CAWSNGGSRGGVQFF. This chain joins TRBV30 and TRBJ2-1, with unresolved D. The germline gives CDR1 GTSNPN, CDR2 SVGIG (reference sequence). The CDR3 length is 15 residues. The V and J ends lost 2 bases and 12 bases respectively, with 23 bases between them.

V gene TRBV7-9 combines with J gene TRBJ2-1; 12 bases are shared with TRBD2. Germline loops: CDR1 SEHNR, CDR2 FQNEAQ (reference sequence). The CDR3 is made up of 17 amino acids. The J segment lost 0 bases and the V segment lost 7 bases, leaving 7 bases of the junction unmatched. CDR3 amino acids: CASKRLAGGSSYNEQFF. As DNA, the CDR3 is TGTGCCAGCAAGCGCCTAGCGGGAGGGAGCTCCTACAATGAGCAGTTCTTC.

The rearrangement links TRBV11-1 to TRBJ2-7; D is tentatively TRBD1 or TRBD2 (5 bases each). The germline CDR1 and CDR2 sequences are SGHAT and FQDESV (reference sequence). Trimming pared 4 bases from V and 0 bases from J, leaving 7 bases between. The CDR3 totals 13 residues. The CDR3 DNA is TGTGCCAGCAGCTCAGGGAGCTCCTACGAGCAGTACTTC. Its protein is CASSSGSSYEQYF.

The V and J genes are TRBV19 and TRBJ2-7; perhaps TRBD2 as D (5 bases). The V end lost 1 base, the J end lost 1 base, and 11 bases lay between the germline ends. From germline, CDR1 is LNHDA and CDR2 SQIVND (reference sequence). The CDR3 loop spans 15 amino acids. The CDR3 spells CASSIGNSESYEQYF. In DNA form, the CDR3 reads TGTGCCAGTAGTATAGGGAATAGCGAGTCCTACGAGCAGTACTTC.

The table lists this clone with a few counts. The rearrangement uses TRBV5-1 and TRBJ2-3, with 7 bases that match TRBD2. CDR1 and CDR2 (germline): SGHRS, YFSETQ. J was trimmed by 5 bases and V by 1 base; bases with no gene match: 4. CDR3 length equals 14 residues. CDR3 amino acids: CASSLLGEGDTQYF. CDR3 nucleotide sequence: TGCGCCAGCAGCTTGTTAGGGGAGGGAGATACGCAGTATTTT.

This sequence joins TRBV7-2 and TRBJ2-2, with TRBD2 as a possible D gene (5 bases). Deletions cut 2 bases from V and 6 bases from J, with 16 bases between. Per germline, CDR1 SGHTA and CDR2 FQGNSA. The CDR3 has 16 residues. CDR3 residues: CASSLRPGNLAGELFF. The DNA for the CDR3 is TGTGCCAGCAGCTTAAGGCCGGGAAATCTCGCCGGGGAGCTGTTTTTT.

V is TRBV27 and J is TRBJ2-3; unclear D gene. The V gene lost 6 bases and the J gene lost 1 base, with 5 bases spanning the gap. The CDR3 loop spans 12 amino acids. Germline CDR1 and CDR2: MNHEY and SMNVEV (reference sequence). CDR3: CASSTGTDTQYF. CDR3 DNA: TGTGCCAGCAGCACAGGCACAGATACGCAGTATTTT.

This chain links TRBV3-1 (or the pseudogene TRBV3-2) with TRBJ2-1; either TRBD1 or TRBD2 may supply D (7 bases each). Per the germline V gene, CDR1 is LGHDT and CDR2 is YNNKEL (reference sequence). The CDR3 has 11 residues. Trimming left V 7 bases short and J 15 bases short, with 16 bases between. The CDR3 sequence is CASTREGAVFF. CDR3 DNA sequence: TGTGCCAGCACCAGGGAGGGGGCGGTGTTCTTC.

The chain joins TRBV2 to TRBJ1-2; tentatively, D is TRBD1 (6 bases). The V gene lost 4 bases and the J gene lost 0 bases, with 9 bases spanning the gap. Per the germline V gene, CDR1 is SNHLY and CDR2 is FYNNEI. The CDR3 loop spans 14 amino acids. The CDR3, as DNA: TGTGCCAGCAGTGGGACAGTTGCTAACTATGGCTACACCTTC. This encodes CASSGTVANYGYTF.

V gene TRBV7-2 combines with J gene TRBJ1-2, with D unresolved. Germline V gives CDR1 SGHTA, CDR2 FQGNSA. V lost 2 bases, J lost 5 bases, and 6 bases lay in between. The CDR3 has 12 residues. DNA for the CDR3: TGTGCCAGCAGCTTAAGCACTTATGGCTACACCTTC. Its translation is CASSLSTYGYTF.

CDR3 loop: CASSLGGGYRPQHF. The CDR3 coding sequence is TGTGCCAGCAGCTTGGGAGGAGGTTATCGGCCCCAGCATTTT. The chain joins TRBV7-9 to TRBJ1-5; no clear D. CDR1 is SEHNR, CDR2 FQNEAQ, per germline (reference sequence). V was shortened by 3 bases and J by 9 bases, with 15 bases between the two germline ends. CDR3 size: 14 residues. Supplemented by reference TRBV7-9 and TRBJ1-5, the full variable domain reads DTGVSQNPRHKITKRGQNVTFRCDPISEHNRLYWYRQTLGQGPEFLTYFQNEAQLEKSRLLSDRFSAERPKGSFSTLEIQRTEQGDSAMYLCASSLGGGYRPQHFGDGTRLSIL.

This sequence joins TRBV7-9 and TRBJ2-5; possible D gene TRBD1, 5 bases. From germline, CDR1 is SEHNR and CDR2 FQNEAQ (reference sequence). CDR3 size: 13 residues. Trimming pared 4 bases from V and 5 bases from J, leaving 11 bases between. The CDR3 region is CASSWGVRETQYF. CDR3 in DNA: TGTGCCAGCAGCTGGGGCGTGCGGGAGACCCAGTACTTC.

This clone was observed a single time. The chain has TRBV6-5 and TRBJ1-2; D gene ambiguous. The CDR3 consists of 13 residues. Germline V gene data show CDR1 as MNHEY and CDR2 as SVGAGI. V was pared by 5 bases and J by 8 bases, with 15 bases between. Here the CDR3 reads CASSLSPYGGYTF. Written as DNA, the CDR3 is TGTGCCAGCAGTCTCTCGCCCTACGGGGGCTACACCTTC.